Listed here is a single T cell receptor beta chain. What it recognizes is unknown. This sample is part of a study of T cell responses to AZD1222 COVID-19 vaccine. Study-level findings and limits: There were vaccine-associated CD4 TCRs across spike, dominant at 160-218 and 743-854.

Clones were read by immunoSEQ multiplex PCR, and TCRdb kept only the in-frame ones, dropping some. The data show about 180,000 clones, 92% seen once. Trimming took off 2 bases at V and 4 bases at J, with 15 bases between the two ends. This CDR3 has 16 amino acids. Looked up from germline, CDR1 is SGHTA and CDR2 is FQGNSA. This sequence originates from an adult who received the AZD1222 COVID-19 vaccine. The chain links TRBV7-2 to TRBJ1-5; D possibly corresponds to TRBD1 (5 bases). The material sequenced was peripheral blood, taken 28 days after the second AZD1222 dose. CDR3 residues: CASSLSGPIPNQPQHF. The DNA for the CDR3 is TGTGCCAGCAGCTTATCAGGGCCCATACCAAATCAGCCCCAGCATTTT.